This is a list of T cell receptor beta chains from one sample in a study of cytomegalovirus exposure and HLA in healthy donors. Data came from immunoSEQ multiplex PCR; TCRdb stores just in-frame clones and leaves some out. The top ten hold around 1.5% of the sample, which has under 150,000 clones, 60% to 85% seen once. Source material: PBMCs. The source of these receptors is a woman between 18 and 29 years old in good health and CMV-seronegative. Both conserved end residues are part of each CDR3. A D gene is named only where the DNA matches it firmly. The size field is filled for only some rows; it gives once, few, many or a size class.

d_gene,v_gene,abundance,j_gene,CDR3aa,CDR3nt
TRBD1,TRBV12-5,.,TRBJ2-6,CASGLVTKGQQLVSGANVLTF,TGTGCTAGTGGTTTGGTTACGAAGGGACAGCAGCTTGTCTCTGGGGCCAACGTCCTGACTTTC
.,TRBV6-5,.,TRBJ2-1,CASSSRTGRVNEQFF,TGTGCCAGCAGTTCGCGGACAGGGAGGGTCAATGAGCAGTTCTTC
TRBD2,TRBV5-4,few,TRBJ2-1,CASSLRGTSGRARNEQFF,TGTGCCAGCAGCTTGCGGGGGACTAGCGGGAGGGCCAGAAATGAGCAGTTCTTC
.,TRBV5-4,few,TRBJ2-2,CASSPQVGELFF,TGTGCCAGCAGCCCCCAGGTCGGGGAGCTGTTTTTT
.,TRBV18,.,TRBJ2-6,CASSRNPGGANVLTF,TGTGCCAGCTCCCGAAACCCGGGGGGGGCCAACGTCCTGACTTTC
.,TRBV19,.,TRBJ1-2,CASSIPHGGRYGYTF,TGTGCCAGTAGTATACCCCACGGGGGAAGGTATGGCTACACCTTC
TRBD1,TRBV5-6,.,TRBJ2-5,CASSLRDRGVEETQYF,TGTGCCAGCAGCTTGAGGGACAGGGGTGTAGAGGAGACCCAGTACTTC
.,TRBV30,.,TRBJ1-4,CAWGREQGPEKLFF,TGTGCCTGGGGGAGAGAACAGGGTCCTGAAAAACTGTTTTTT
.,TRBV23-1,.,TRBJ1-5,CASPPWPQHF,TGCGCCAGCCCCCCCTGGCCCCAGCATTTT
TRBD1,TRBV4-2,.,TRBJ2-7,CASSITWTGDKQYF,TGTGCCAGCAGCATAACATGGACAGGGGATAAGCAGTACTTC
.,TRBV27,.,TRBJ1-5,CASRGNYNQPQHF,TGTGCCAGCAGGGGCAATTACAATCAGCCCCAGCATTTT
.,TRBV5-1,few,TRBJ2-6,CASRADSGFSGANVLTF,TGCGCCAGCAGGGCAGACAGTGGATTCTCTGGGGCCAACGTCCTGACTTTC
TRBD1,TRBV10-2,.,TRBJ1-4,CASGQVINEKLFF,TGCGCCAGCGGACAGGTGATTAATGAAAAACTGTTTTTT
TRBD2,TRBV19,.,TRBJ2-1,CASSTSGRNEQFF,TGTGCCAGTAGTACTAGCGGGAGGAATGAGCAGTTCTTC
.,TRBV5-1,.,TRBJ2-2,CASSFASANTGELFF,TGCGCCAGCAGCTTCGCAAGCGCAAACACCGGGGAGCTGTTTTTT
.,TRBV7-9,few,TRBJ2-5,CASSYNPEETQYF,TGTGCCAGCAGCTATAACCCAGAAGAGACCCAGTACTTC
.,TRBV19,.,TRBJ2-5,CASSWRGGQETQYF,TGTGCCAGTAGTTGGCGAGGGGGACAAGAGACCCAGTACTTC
TRBD2,TRBV5-4,once,TRBJ2-1,CASSLSGSSYNEQFF,TGTGCCAGCAGCTTGAGCGGGAGCTCCTACAATGAGCAGTTCTTC
TRBD1,TRBV18,.,TRBJ1-5,CASSPTGNSNQPQHF,TGTGCCAGCTCACCGACAGGGAATAGCAATCAGCCCCAGCATTTT
.,TRBV29-1,.,TRBJ1-2,CSVAFRNQAIPYGYTF,TGCAGCGTTGCATTTAGAAACCAGGCGATCCCCTATGGCTACACCTTC
TRBD2,TRBV9,.,TRBJ2-5,CASSVRTSGKGETQYF,TGTGCCAGCAGCGTGAGGACTAGCGGGAAGGGAGAGACCCAGTACTTC
.,TRBV19,.,TRBJ1-4,CASSISQGTNEKLFF,TGTGCCAGTAGTATCTCTCAGGGGACTAATGAAAAACTGTTTTTT
TRBD2,TRBV30,.,TRBJ2-1,CAWTVAGGNEQFF,TGTGCCTGGACCGTAGCGGGAGGAAATGAGCAGTTCTTC
.,TRBV7-2,.,TRBJ2-3,CASSNPGLTDTQYF,TGTGCCAGCAGCAACCCGGGACTCACAGATACGCAGTATTTT
TRBD1,TRBV7-9,.,TRBJ2-7,CASSPGGFYEQYF,TGTGCCAGCAGCCCAGGGGGATTCTACGAGCAGTACTTC
TRBD2,TRBV5-1,.,TRBJ2-1,CASSPGWASGNEQFF,TGCGCCAGCAGCCCCGGGTGGGCTAGCGGCAATGAGCAGTTCTTC
.,TRBV29-1,.,TRBJ2-1,CSVWENEQFF,TGCAGCGTTTGGGAGAATGAGCAGTTCTTC
TRBD2,TRBV30,.,TRBJ2-1,CAWSVPPTWEGYNEQFF,TGTGCCTGGAGTGTGCCCCCCACGTGGGAGGGGTACAATGAGCAGTTCTTC
.,TRBV2,.,TRBJ1-2,CASSEGLRYGYTF,TGTGCCAGCAGTGAAGGTCTTCGCTATGGCTACACCTTC
.,TRBV5-6,.,TRBJ2-1,CASSPGLTKDEQFF,TGTGCCAGCAGCCCCGGACTCACCAAGGATGAGCAGTTCTTC
.,TRBV5-1,.,TRBJ2-4,CASSLARRGNIQYF,TGCGCCAGCAGCTTGGCCCGGAGGGGAAACATTCAGTACTTC
TRBD1,TRBV5-4,.,TRBJ2-5,CASSLGQGTTQYF,TGTGCCAGCAGCCTGGGACAGGGGACGACCCAGTACTTC
.,TRBV2,.,TRBJ1-3,CASRDPKAGGSGNTIYF,TGTGCCAGCAGGGACCCCAAGGCGGGGGGATCTGGAAACACCATATATTTT
.,TRBV6-1,few,TRBJ1-4,CASSALGPPNEKLFF,TGTGCCAGCAGTGCATTGGGGCCTCCAAATGAAAAACTGTTTTTT
TRBD1,TRBV4-1,.,TRBJ1-2,CASSPGQGGIYGYTF,TGCGCCAGCAGCCCAGGACAGGGAGGAATCTATGGCTACACCTTC
.,TRBV15,.,TRBJ2-1,CATSATTRWFF,TGTGCCACCAGCGCGACTACCCGGTGGTTCTTC
.,TRBV10-3,.,TRBJ1-4,CAIREEVGEKLFF,TGTGCCATCAGGGAGGAGGTCGGGGAAAAACTGTTTTTT
.,TRBV5-4,once,TRBJ2-2,CASSGGRGNTGELFF,TGTGCCAGCAGTGGTGGTCGGGGGAACACCGGGGAGCTGTTTTTT
TRBD2,TRBV5-6,.,TRBJ2-7,CASSSLGLLAGSSEQYF,TGTGCCAGCAGCTCGCTGGGCCTTTTAGCGGGAAGTTCCGAGCAGTACTTC
.,TRBV30,.,TRBJ2-7,CAWSVWTGADSYEQYF,TGTGCCTGGAGTGTTTGGACCGGAGCGGACTCCTACGAGCAGTACTTC
TRBD2,TRBV27,.,TRBJ2-7,CASSLAGGTYEQYF,TGTGCCAGCAGCCTAGCGGGAGGGACCTACGAGCAGTACTTC
.,TRBV30,.,TRBJ1-3,CAWGLSGNTIYF,TGTGCCTGGGGACTATCTGGAAACACCATATATTTT
.,TRBV6-5,.,TRBJ1-5,CASSYSTGRGWWPQHF,TGTGCCAGCAGTTACTCGACCGGCCGAGGCTGGTGGCCCCAGCATTTT
.,TRBV2,few,TRBJ2-7,CASRTEGSFNPQYF,TGTGCCAGCAGGACGGAGGGGTCCTTTAACCCGCAGTACTTC
.,TRBV5-4,.,TRBJ1-5,CASSRGGAFGQPQHF,TGTGCCAGCAGCCGAGGCGGGGCCTTCGGGCAGCCCCAGCATTTT
TRBD2,TRBV5-1,.,TRBJ2-2,CASSSGPSGSGELFF,TGCGCCAGCAGCTCCGGACCTAGCGGGAGCGGGGAGCTGTTTTTT
TRBD2,TRBV5-8,.,TRBJ2-2,CASKGTSGSKITGELFF,TGTGCCAGCAAGGGGACTAGCGGGAGTAAGATCACCGGGGAGCTGTTTTTT
.,TRBV4-1,.,TRBJ2-1,CASSQGSGPPRNEQFF,TGCGCCAGCAGCCAAGGAAGCGGGCCCCCACGGAATGAGCAGTTCTTC
TRBD2,TRBV4-1,.,TRBJ2-3,CASSQDGAGGPLDTQYF,TGCGCCAGCAGCCAAGATGGGGCGGGAGGGCCGCTAGATACGCAGTATTTT
TRBD2,TRBV19,.,TRBJ2-5,CASSTDPGRSQETQYF,TGTGCCAGTAGTACAGACCCCGGGAGGTCGCAAGAGACCCAGTACTTC
.,TRBV5-1,.,TRBJ2-3,CASSLQAGRTDTQYF,TGCGCCAGCAGCTTGCAGGCGGGTCGAACAGATACGCAGTATTTT
.,TRBV25-1,.,TRBJ1-3,CASSRGSGNTIYF,TGTGCCAGCAGTAGGGGATCGGGAAACACCATATATTTT
TRBD1,TRBV5-1,once,TRBJ2-2,CASSYGQGALPGELFF,TGCGCCAGCAGTTACGGACAGGGGGCATTGCCCGGGGAGCTGTTTTTT
.,TRBV10-1,.,TRBJ2-1,CASSEGGTVGPNEQFF,TGCGCCAGCAGTGAGGGGGGGACAGTGGGGCCTAATGAGCAGTTCTTC
.,TRBV19,.,TRBJ2-7,CASSRGRGKSYEQYF,TGTGCCAGTAGTAGGGGTAGGGGGAAATCCTACGAGCAGTACTTC
TRBD1,TRBV6-5,.,TRBJ1-3,CASSLQGKAGNTIYF,TGTGCCAGCAGTTTACAGGGGAAAGCTGGAAACACCATATATTTT
.,TRBV5-1,.,TRBJ2-3,CASSLDNVGLEQYF,TGCGCCAGCAGCTTGGATAACGTCGGGTTGGAGCAGTATTTT
.,TRBV7-9,.,TRBJ1-2,CASTGLGRGGYTF,TGTGCCAGCACGGGCCTCGGGAGGGGTGGCTACACCTTC
.,TRBV28,.,TRBJ1-2,CASRNLGGPGYTF,TGTGCCAGCAGGAACCTAGGGGGTCCCGGCTACACCTTC